The clone carrying this T cell receptor beta chain was seen more than once but under ten times. Its cognate antigen is unknown. These data come from a study of response to subunit inactivated influenza vaccine. The CDR3 loop spans 15 amino acids. Looked up from germline, CDR1 is SEHNR and CDR2 is FQNEAQ (reference sequence). With 5 bases removed from V and 1 base from J, the gap between germline ends came to 14 bases. Overall study results and limits: Seasonal influenza vaccination, on each occasion, was suggested by the authors to recruit few new T cells.

TCRdb recomputed calls from the RT-PCR reads with MiXCR, one row per CDR3 protein. The table includes roughly 710,000 distinct CDR3 sequences, about 15% detected once. This rearrangement joins TRBV7-9 to TRBJ1-1, with D possibly TRBD1 on 6 matching bases. This specimen consisted of PBMCs from blood, obtained approximately 15 days before vaccination. The sequence derives from a man aged 45-65 years who received an inactivated influenza vaccine. The CDR3 protein is CASSLLRGRNTEAFF. The CDR3 coding sequence is TGTGCCAGCAGCCTATTGAGGGGGAGGAACACTGAAGCTTTCTTT. Based on the CDR3 plus reference TRBV7-9 and TRBJ1-1, the full variable domain is DTGVSQNPRHKITKRGQNVTFRCDPISEHNRLYWYRQTLGQGPEFLTYFQNEAQLEKSRLLSDRFSAERPKGSFSTLEIQRTEQGDSAMYLCASSLLRGRNTEAFFGQGTRLTVV.